This T cell receptor (beta chain) emerged from a study of CD8+CD57+ T cells in acquired aplastic anemia. Across the study: Across the sorted CD4+ and CD8+ cells, DNA amounts averaged roughly 3 ug. Points from the study as a whole: Shared by patients and controls, twenty-nine CD8+ CDR3s were abundant in patients.

All sequencing subjects had displayed CD8+CD57+ cell expansion on flow cytometry. With respect to this clonotype: Its cognate antigen is unknown. A much larger clone lies a single base off, so this may be a read error.

For CDR3 and TCR beta VDJ profiling, genomic DNA was the template used. TCRdb ran MiXCR on the reads and lists one entry per CDR3 protein. The sample holds approximately 120,000 distinct CDR3 sequences, approximately 40% seen once. Germline V lookup: CDR1 SGHNT, CDR2 YENEEA. This CDR3 has 14 residues. The germline V and J ends were trimmed by 5 bases and 0 bases, with 10 bases remaining between them. The clonotype originates from a human donor with aplastic anemia. V gene TRBV11-3 combines with J gene TRBJ1-2; D call uncertain. Sequenced: sorted CD4+, CD8+, or CD8+CD57+ T cells (not recorded which) from PBMCs. The CDR3 DNA reads TGTGCCAGCAGCCAGGACGCATCTAACTATGGCTACACCTTC. Translated: CASSQDASNYGYTF.